What follows is one TCR beta chain and its context. CDR1 is SGHRS and CDR2 is YFSETQ in the germline V gene. CDR3 size: 19 residues. V gave up 1 base and J gave up 1 base; unmatched junction bases: 12. This specimen belongs to a study of blood T cell repertoires in COVID-19. Study-level information: The study drew acute and convalescent COVID-19 samples from the United States, Italy and Spain. Sources were T cells, B-cell-depleted T cells, or PBMCs; the material itself was cDNA or gDNA.

Original handling: Quantification of nucleated cells was approximated via reference gene primer amplification. Using immunoSEQ multiplex PCR, the repertoire was profiled, and TCRdb retains in-frame clones only, with some absent. The V and J calls and clone size come from that table; D and trimming were worked out from the DNA. Of approximately 70,000 clones detected, roughly four fifths appear once; the ten largest clones hold about a tenth. This TCR came from a woman aged 80 or over with acute or convalescent COVID-19. Sequenced material: peripheral blood. J is TRBJ2-2 and V is TRBV5-1, with 8 bases matching TRBD2. In DNA form, the CDR3 reads TGCGCCAGCAGCTTGTTGTCGGGGGGGCGAATCGTGAACACCGGGGAGCTGTTTTTT. Translation gives CASSLLSGGRIVNTGELFF.